This entry describes one T cell receptor beta chain. These data come from a study of patients and donors after allogeneic stem cell transplantation. Germline V gives CDR1 ENHRY, CDR2 SYGVKD. This CDR3 region has 18 residues. J gave up 2 bases and V 3 bases, and 11 bases lay outside the gene matches. TCRdb reprocessed the RT-PCR reads via MiXCR and lists one record per CDR3 protein. The data show about 960,000 distinct CDR3 sequences, roughly 17% seen once. The V call is TRBV10-3, the J call TRBJ2-7; 12 positions agree with TRBD2. This TCR was sampled from a human donor who was either an allogeneic HSCT recipient or a stem cell or donor lymphocyte infusion donor (not recorded which). It is not recorded whose cells these are; they may come from a transplant donor. Sequencing used blood, either unsorted or a sorted T cell fraction (not recorded which). The CDR3 sequence is CAISDGEQGLAGPYEQYF. The DNA of the CDR3 is TGTGCCATCAGTGACGGCGAGCAGGGACTAGCGGGTCCCTACGAGCAGTACTTC.